This passage covers 9 T cell receptor beta chains from one sample sequenced in a study of T-cell reconstitution after alpha-beta-depleted transplantation in children. Unique molecular identifiers were incorporated when the TCRbeta library was constructed. A single record per CDR3 protein comes from TCRdb applying MiXCR to the PCR reads. Among 750,000 to 950,000 distinct CDR3 sequences listed, approximately 15% were seen once. The source was PBMCs, mostly from graft donor cells, collected 360 days after TCRalphabeta/CD19-depleted stem cell transplant. These TCRs come from a male patient between 10 and 17 years old who had a stem cell transplant for acute lymphoblastic leukemia, so the T cells may come from the graft donor.

This sequence joins TRBV5-1 and TRBJ2-1; 9 positions agree with TRBD1. CDR1 is SGHRS and CDR2 is YFSETQ in the germline V gene. This CDR3 has 16 residues. V lost 4 bases, J lost 8 bases, and 13 bases stayed unmatched. CDR3 sequence reads: CASSGFDRGEDDEQFF. The CDR3 bases are TGCGCCAGCAGCGGATTCGACAGGGGGGAGGACGATGAGCAGTTCTTC.

This clonotype was counted a few times. This chain links TRBV6-2 or TRBV6-3 with TRBJ2-7, with D possibly TRBD1 on 6 matching bases. The V gene lost 5 bases and the J gene lost 0 bases, with 14 bases spanning the gap. The CDR3 is made up of 15 amino acids. From germline, CDR1 is MNHEY and CDR2 SVGEGT. The DNA for the CDR3 is TGTGCCAGCAGTCGTGACAGGACGTTCTCCTACGAGCAGTACTTC. Protein: CASSRDRTFSYEQYF.

There are a few counts of this clonotype. The chain joins TRBV5-4 to TRBJ2-3; D ambiguous. The CDR3 loop spans 15 amino acids. The germline V gene has CDR1 SGHNT and CDR2 YYREEE (reference sequence). Trimming took off 0 bases at V and 1 base at J, with 9 bases between the two ends. This CDR3 reads CASSLAGSRTDTQYF. The DNA of the CDR3 is TGTGCCAGCAGCTTGGCCGGTAGCCGCACAGATACGCAGTATTTT.

This chain links TRBV2 with TRBJ2-7; a weak D match, TRBD2 (5 bases). Germline CDR1 is SNHLY and CDR2 is FYNNEI. V was trimmed by 8 bases and J by 2 bases, leaving 10 bases between them. This CDR3 has 12 amino acids. As DNA, the CDR3 is TGTGCCAGCTTCGACGGGACCTACGAGCAGTACTTC. Translating gives CASFDGTYEQYF.

The genes are TRBV4-2 and TRBJ2-2; unclear D gene. The CDR3 runs to 16 residues. CDR1 is LGHNA and CDR2 is YNFKEQ in the germline V gene. V lost 1 base and J 4 bases, leaving 13 bases between the germline ends. This CDR3 reads CASSQAMGYSTGELFF. In DNA, the CDR3 is TGTGCCAGCAGCCAAGCGATGGGCTATTCCACCGGGGAGCTGTTTTTT.

The chain's CDR3 is CASSWVRDWSLLRYEQYF. CDR3 nucleotides: TGTGCCAGCAGTTGGGTCCGGGACTGGTCTCTACTACGCTACGAGCAGTACTTC. The genes are TRBV12-3 or TRBV12-4 and TRBJ2-7; perhaps TRBD2 as D (6 bases). This CDR3 has 18 residues. V lost 4 bases and J 3 bases, leaving 25 bases between the germline ends.

The chain combines TRBV24-1 with TRBJ2-5; 7 bases line up with TRBD2. This CDR3 region has 15 residues. Trimming at V came to 1 base and at J to 3 bases, leaving 4 bases not matched to a gene. The germline CDR1 and CDR2 sequences are KGHDR and SFDVKD. CDR3 protein: CATSDLRLAEETQYF. DNA for the CDR3: TGTGCCACCAGTGATTTACGACTAGCAGAAGAGACCCAGTACTTC.

This clonotype was seen a few times. This chain joins TRBV5-5 and TRBJ1-6; D gene unclear. Per the germline V gene, CDR1 is SGHKS and CDR2 is YYEKEE (reference sequence). There are 14 residues in the CDR3. The V gene lost 4 bases and the J gene lost 8 bases, with 13 bases spanning the gap. The CDR3 spells CASSARGLDSPLHF. Here the CDR3 DNA reads TGTGCCAGCAGCGCGCGGGGTTTGGATTCACCCCTCCACTTT. Variable domain in full (rest from reference TRBV5-5 and TRBJ1-6): DAGVTQSPTHLIKTRGQQVTLRCSPISGHKSVSWYQQVLGQGPQFIFQYYEKEERGRGNFPDRFSARQFPNYSSELNVNALLLGDSALYLCASSARGLDSPLHFGNGTRLTVT.

The chain has TRBV24-1 and TRBJ2-2, with 10 bases that match TRBD2. CDR1 is KGHDR and CDR2 is SFDVKD in the germline V gene. V lost 1 base to trimming and J lost 6 bases; unmatched junction nucleotides: 4. The CDR3 has 16 amino acids. This CDR3 is CATSDFQREGAGELFF. DNA of the CDR3: TGTGCCACCAGTGATTTCCAGCGGGAGGGTGCCGGGGAGCTGTTTTTT.